Below are 18 T cell receptor beta chains sequenced from a single sample in a study of OX40 agonist ivuxolimab in advanced cancers. The repertoire was sequenced with immunoSEQ multiplex PCR; TCRdb's copy has only in-frame clones and lacks some. The table lists about 45,000 clones, 92% of them singletons, with 13% to 15% in the top ten. Sequenced material: CD4+ or CD8+ T cells sorted from blood, taken in a trial of the OX40 agonist ivuxolimab. The origin of the receptors is an adult with an advanced solid tumor such as melanoma, head and neck, liver or kidney cancer.

This chain links TRBV7-9 with TRBJ2-2; the D gene is possibly TRBD2 (5 bases). This CDR3 spans 15 amino acids. The ends were cut back, 4 bases at V and 11 bases at J, with 20 bases in the middle. Germline V lookup: CDR1 SEHNR, CDR2 FQNEAQ (reference sequence). The CDR3 DNA is TGTGCCAGCAGCTCTGTTGTGGGAGCGGTGCGCGAGCTGTTTTTT. Translated: CASSSVVGAVRELFF.

The rearrangement links TRBV19 to TRBJ1-4, with 9 bases matching TRBD1. Germline V gene sequence: CDR1 LNHDA, CDR2 SQIVND (reference sequence). The CDR3 runs 14 residues. With V trimmed by 5 bases and J by 7 bases, 5 bases remained unmatched. This CDR3 is CASSFGTGLEKLFF. CDR3 sequence (DNA): TGTGCCAGTAGTTTCGGGACAGGGCTTGAAAAACTGTTTTTT.

The rearrangement joins TRBV18 to TRBJ2-6, with no clear D. Germline values: CDR1 KGHSH, CDR2 LQKENI. The CDR3 spans 14 residues. Trimming took off 0 bases at V and 4 bases at J, with 4 bases between the two ends. CDR3 in DNA: TGTGCCAGCTCACCACCGGCAGGGGCCAACGTCCTGACTTTC. Residues: CASSPPAGANVLTF. The whole variable domain, filled in from reference TRBV18 and TRBJ2-6, reads NAGVMQNPRHLVRRRGQEARLRCSPMKGHSHVYWYRQLPEEGLKFMVYLQKENIIDESGMPKERFSAEFPKEGPSILRIQQVVRGDSAAYFCASSPPAGANVLTFGAGSRLTVL.

The chain links TRBV6-1 to TRBJ2-6, with no clear D. The CDR3 extends over 15 amino acids. Per germline, CDR1 MNHNS and CDR2 SASEGT. Deletions cut 1 base from V and 1 base from J, with 5 bases between. The CDR3 region is CASSEGVSGANVLTF. The CDR3 DNA reads TGTGCCAGCAGTGAAGGAGTTTCTGGGGCCAACGTCCTGACTTTC.

This chain connects TRBV27 to TRBJ2-4; tentatively, D is TRBD1 or TRBD2 (6 bases each). The CDR3 loop spans 17 amino acids. CDR1 MNHEY and CDR2 SMNVEV come from the germline V gene (reference sequence). With 6 bases removed from V and 0 bases from J, the gap between germline ends came to 18 bases. The CDR3 coding sequence is TGTGCCAGCAGCCACATTACACAGGGACTAGCCAAAAACATTCAGTACTTC. Translated: CASSHITQGLAKNIQYF.

The genes are TRBV6-5 and TRBJ1-2; TRBD1 matches 8 bases. Germline values: CDR1 MNHEY, CDR2 SVGAGI. This CDR3 has 15 amino acids. After removal of 2 bases from V and 5 bases from J, the junction contained 7 bases not matched to a gene. The CDR3 here is CASSYTPTGEYGYTF. In DNA form, the CDR3 reads TGTGCCAGCAGTTACACCCCGACAGGGGAGTATGGCTACACCTTC.

The gene calls are TRBV7-9 and TRBJ2-1, with 7 bases matching TRBD2. Germline V gene lookup returns CDR1 SEHNR and CDR2 FQNEAQ (reference sequence). The ends lost 11 bases at V and 4 bases at J; junction bases unmatched: 14. The CDR3 totals 15 residues. The CDR3 loop reads CAATPFSGGYNEQFF. DNA for the CDR3: TGTGCCGCGACACCCTTTTCGGGAGGATACAATGAGCAGTTCTTC.

The genes are TRBV5-5 and TRBJ1-2; no clear D gene. Germline CDR1 SGHKS, CDR2 YYEKEE (reference sequence). V was pared by 4 bases and J by 4 bases, with 14 bases between. The CDR3 consists of 14 residues. The DNA of the CDR3 is TGTGCCAGCAGCCCTGAAGCCGGTTTCTATGGCTACACCTTC. It encodes CASSPEAGFYGYTF.

The V call is TRBV5-1, the J call TRBJ2-7; no reliable D call. Trimming removed 2 bases at V and 3 bases at J, with 9 bases between. The CDR3 is 13 residues long. The germline V gene has CDR1 SGHRS and CDR2 YFSETQ. CDR3 coding DNA: TGCGCCAGCAGCTTCGGGCAGAACTACGAGCAGTACTTC. It specifies CASSFGQNYEQYF.

This chain joins TRBV14 and TRBJ2-5, with D unclear. Germline V gene sequence: CDR1 SGHDN, CDR2 FVKESK. CDR3 length equals 15 residues. The germline V and J ends were trimmed by 2 bases and 4 bases, with 14 bases remaining between them. The CDR3 here is CASSQFGRIIETQYF. CDR3 nucleotides: TGTGCCAGCAGCCAATTCGGCAGGATTATAGAGACCCAGTACTTC.

The chain uses TRBV27 and TRBJ2-5, with D uncertain. The length of the CDR3 is 15 residues. The germline V and J ends were trimmed by 1 base and 1 base, with 10 bases remaining between them. Germline V gene sequence: CDR1 MNHEY, CDR2 SMNVEV (reference sequence). Here the CDR3 DNA reads TGTGCCAGCAGTTTATTCGCTTGGAGCCAAGAGACCCAGTACTTC. Its translation is CASSLFAWSQETQYF.

The J gene is TRBJ2-7, the V gene TRBV4-1; weak D call: TRBD2 (6 bases). Germline CDR1 reads MGHRA; CDR2 reads YSYEKL. CDR3 length: 15 residues. V was cut by 1 base and J by 1 base, with 11 bases left in between. CDR3 nucleotides: TGCGCCAGCAGCCAAGCGGGACTTAATTCCTACGAGCAGTACTTC. It yields the protein CASSQAGLNSYEQYF.

V is TRBV7-9 and J is TRBJ2-5; 7 positions agree with TRBD1. Trimming at V came to 5 bases and at J to 2 bases, leaving 8 bases not matched to a gene. Per the germline V gene, CDR1 is SEHNR and CDR2 is FQNEAQ (reference sequence). CDR3 size: 15 residues. Here the CDR3 reads CASSPALGQQETQYF. In nucleotides, the CDR3 is TGTGCCAGCAGCCCAGCTCTGGGACAGCAAGAGACCCAGTACTTC.

The chain combines TRBV11-2 with TRBJ2-5; TRBD2 aligns across 10 bases. Looked up from germline, CDR1 is SGHAT and CDR2 is FQNNGV. This CDR3 is 15 amino acids long. The trim removed 4 bases at V and 3 bases at J, leaving 5 bases unmatched. In DNA form, the CDR3 reads TGTGCCAGCAGCTGGAAAGCGGGGGGGGAAGAGACCCAGTACTTC. This translates into CASSWKAGGEETQYF.

V is TRBV5-1 and J is TRBJ2-3; D may be TRBD2 (6 bases). This CDR3 has 14 amino acids. The germline CDR1 and CDR2 sequences are SGHRS and YFSETQ. Deletions cut 4 bases from V and 3 bases from J, with 12 bases between. Written as DNA, the CDR3 is TGCGCCAGCAGCCCGATAGCGGATACAGATACGCAGTATTTT. Translated: CASSPIADTDTQYF.

This chain joins TRBV28 and TRBJ1-1, with D unresolved. Trimming removed 2 bases from V and 5 bases from J, with 9 bases in between. The CDR3 has 13 amino acids. Germline V CDR1 and CDR2: MDHEN, SYDVKM. CDR3 DNA: TGTGCCAGCAGTTTAGCTGGGGATACTGAAGCTTTCTTT. It yields the protein CASSLAGDTEAFF.

V is TRBV19 and J is TRBJ2-7; TRBD1 aligns across 12 bases. The CDR3 is 18 residues long. Germline assignment: CDR1 LNHDA and CDR2 SQIVND (reference sequence). With V trimmed by 5 bases and J by 2 bases, 13 bases remained unmatched. The CDR3 DNA sequence: TGTGCCAGTAGTTCTGGGACAGGGGGCGCCGACTTCGCCTACGAGCAGTACTTC. Translated: CASSSGTGGADFAYEQYF. Drawing the rest from reference TRBV19 and TRBJ2-7, the complete variable domain is DGGITQSPKYLFRKEGQNVTLSCEQNLNHDAMYWYRQDPGQGLRLIYYSQIVNDFQKGDIAEGYSVSREKKESFPLTVTSAQKNPTAFYLCASSSGTGGADFAYEQYFGPGTRLTVT.

V is TRBV5-6 and J is TRBJ2-7, with 11 bases lining up with TRBD2. Germline trimming cut 3 bases from V and 3 bases from J; bases unmatched to any gene: 8. The CDR3 is 16 amino acids. CDR1 is SGHDT and CDR2 is YYEEEE in the germline V gene. The CDR3 nucleotides read TGTGCCAGCAGCTGGAGGACTAGCGGGCCGGACTACGAGCAGTACTTC. Translation gives CASSWRTSGPDYEQYF.